Listed here are 26 T cell receptor beta chains from one sample, sequenced in a study of cytomegalovirus exposure and HLA in healthy donors. Primers for the PCR totalled 60 Vbeta and 13 Jbeta. The data were produced by immunoSEQ multiplex PCR, yet TCRdb's version contains in-frame clones alone and is incomplete. The sample records roughly 99,000 clones, 75% to 80% being singletons. Material for sequencing was PBMCs. The source of these receptors is a woman aged 40 to 55 in good health and CMV-seronegative.

The rearrangement joins TRBV9 to TRBJ2-2, with a possible D match to TRBD1 (5 bases). The germline CDR1 and CDR2 sequences are SGDLS and YYNGEE. V shed 0 bases and J shed 2 bases, with 8 bases lying between them. The CDR3 loop spans 15 amino acids. The CDR3 coding sequence is TGTGCCAGCAGCGTAGTAGGGGAAAACACCGGGGAGCTGTTTTTT. This translates into CASSVVGENTGELFF. Using reference TRBV9 and TRBJ2-2 for the parts outside the CDR3, the full variable domain is DSGVTQTPKHLITATGQRVTLRCSPRSGDLSVYWYQQSLDQGLQFLIQYYNGEERAKGNILERFSAQQFPDLHSELNLSSLELGDSALYFCASSVVGENTGELFFGEGSRLTVL.

In this sample, this clone is medium-sized (0.01 to 0.1%). CDR3 protein: CASSFVDSEAFF. CDR3 DNA: TGCGCCAGCAGCTTCGTCGACAGTGAAGCTTTCTTT. The rearrangement joins TRBV4-3 to TRBJ1-1, with a tentative D call TRBD1 (5 bases). Germline assignment: CDR1 LGHNA and CDR2 YSLEER. This CDR3 region has 12 residues. V was trimmed by 5 bases and J by 7 bases, leaving 11 bases between them.

The chain recombines TRBV5-4 with TRBJ2-7, with TRBD2 matching 8 bases. V shed 0 bases and J 0 bases; nucleotides not matched to a gene: 5. The CDR3 is made up of 16 amino acids. Germline V gene lookup returns CDR1 SGHNT and CDR2 YYREEE (reference sequence). The CDR3 nucleotides are TGTGCCAGCAGCTTGGCGGGGGGGCAGAGCTCCTACGAGCAGTACTTC. Amino acids: CASSLAGGQSSYEQYF.

This rearrangement joins TRBV6-4 to TRBJ1-1, with D uncertain. Trimming stripped 4 bases from V and 4 bases from J, with 13 bases between. The germline CDR1 and CDR2 sequences are MRHNA and SNTAGT. CDR3 length: 14 amino acids. This CDR3 reads CASSGQGGSTEAFF. In DNA, the CDR3 is TGTGCCAGCAGTGGACAAGGTGGTAGCACTGAAGCTTTCTTT.

The CDR3 nucleotides are TGTGCCAGCAGTTACCTACAGGGAGACCCCTATGGCTACACCTTC. This codes for CASSYLQGDPYGYTF. The chain combines TRBV6-5 with TRBJ1-2; a possible D gene is TRBD1 (6 bases). Germline V gene lookup returns CDR1 MNHEY and CDR2 SVGAGI. V lost 2 bases, J lost 4 bases, and 14 bases lay in between. The CDR3 is 15 residues long.

The rearrangement joins TRBV4-3 to TRBJ2-7; D is unresolved. Germline values: CDR1 LGHNA, CDR2 YSLEER. V was shortened by 0 bases and J by 8 bases, with 14 bases between the two germline ends. The CDR3 is 14 amino acids. Written as DNA, the CDR3 is TGCGCCAGCAGCCAAGATCCCGCGGCAACTAAGCAGTACTTC. It translates to CASSQDPAATKQYF.

V and J are TRBV30 and TRBJ1-5, with 8 nucleotides matching TRBD1. Unmatched junction bases numbered 7, after V lost 2 bases and J lost 1 base. Germline V lookup: CDR1 GTSNPN, CDR2 SVGIG (reference sequence). CDR3 length equals 16 residues. CDR3 protein: CAWSRQGMGSNQPQHF. For the CDR3, the DNA is TGTGCCTGGAGTCGACAGGGGATGGGGAGCAATCAGCCCCAGCATTTT.

The V gene is TRBV5-1, the J gene TRBJ2-1; 9 bases line up with TRBD2. The CDR3 length is 16 residues. Germline values: CDR1 SGHRS, CDR2 YFSETQ. V dropped 0 bases and J dropped 6; count of bases not matched to a gene: 7. CDR3 residues: CASSLAGLARVNEQFF. The CDR3 DNA follows: TGCGCCAGCAGCTTGGCCGGACTAGCGAGGGTCAATGAGCAGTTCTTC.

The CDR3 nucleotides are TGTGCCAGTAGTAGGACAAAGCTGGACTATGGCTACACCTTC. Translating gives CASSRTKLDYGYTF. This rearrangement joins TRBV19 to TRBJ1-2; possible D gene TRBD1, 5 bases. CDR3 length: 14 residues. The V gene's germline CDR1 is LNHDA and CDR2 SQIVND (reference sequence). Trimming took off 4 bases at V and 3 bases at J, with 12 bases between the two ends. Filled out from reference TRBV19 and TRBJ1-2, the complete variable domain reads DGGITQSPKYLFRKEGQNVTLSCEQNLNHDAMYWYRQDPGQGLRLIYYSQIVNDFQKGDIAEGYSVSREKKESFPLTVTSAQKNPTAFYLCASSRTKLDYGYTFGSGTRLTVV.

The rearrangement uses TRBV5-1 and TRBJ1-3; 7 bases fit TRBD1. There are 15 residues in the CDR3. Germline lookup yields CDR1 SGHRS and CDR2 YFSETQ. The ends lost 4 bases at V and 4 bases at J; junction bases unmatched: 8. In DNA, the CDR3 is TGCGCCAGCAGCGCCGACAGGGTCCCAGGAAACACCATATATTTT. This gives the protein CASSADRVPGNTIYF.

The V call is TRBV19, the J call TRBJ1-5; D perhaps matches TRBD1 (6 bases). Germline CDR1 LNHDA, CDR2 SQIVND (reference sequence). V dropped 5 bases and J dropped 10 bases, with 18 bases sitting between them. This CDR3 has 14 amino acids. The CDR3 sequence is CASSLGTNRSPQHF. Here the CDR3 DNA reads TGTGCCAGTAGTTTGGGGACAAACAGATCTCCCCAGCATTTT.

The chain has TRBV28 and TRBJ1-5, with TRBD1 matching over 10 bases. V shed 4 bases and J 7 bases; nucleotides not matched to a gene: 10. The CDR3 runs 16 residues. Germline V gives CDR1 MDHEN, CDR2 SYDVKM. CDR3 DNA sequence: TGTGCCAGCAGTTCTCGACAGGGGGCAGCAAGCCAGCCCCAGCATTTT. This translates into CASSSRQGAASQPQHF. The variable domain in full, completed from reference TRBV28 and TRBJ1-5, reads DVKVTQSSRYLVKRTGEKVFLECVQDMDHENMFWYRQDPGLGLRLIYFSYDVKMKEKGDIPEGYSVSREKKERFSLILESASTNQTSMYLCASSSRQGAASQPQHFGDGTRLSIL.

The CDR3 protein is CASSLTGQPGNTIYF. CDR3 DNA: TGTGCCAGCAGCCTAACTGGACAGCCTGGAAACACCATATATTTT. The rearrangement links TRBV11-2 to TRBJ1-3; a possible D gene is TRBD1 (6 bases). V was pared by 5 bases and J by 2 bases, with 13 bases between. Germline V CDR1 and CDR2: SGHAT, FQNNGV. The CDR3 consists of 15 residues.

This clone was seen a few times. The chain uses TRBV30 and TRBJ2-7, with 8 bases matching TRBD1. This CDR3 is 13 amino acids long. Trimming took 5 bases from V and 3 from J; bases not matched to a gene: 6. Germline CDR1 GTSNPN, CDR2 SVGIG (reference sequence). The CDR3 protein is CAWAPGQVYEQYF. For the CDR3, the DNA is TGTGCCTGGGCACCGGGACAGGTCTACGAGCAGTACTTC.

The CDR3 DNA reads as TGTGCCAGTAGTTCCGGGACAGGGGAATACGAGCAGTACTTC. Protein: CASSSGTGEYEQYF. The V call is TRBV19, the J call TRBJ2-7; 10 bases fit TRBD1. The CDR3 loop spans 14 amino acids. In germline, CDR1 is LNHDA, CDR2 SQIVND (reference sequence). V lost 5 bases, J lost 4 bases, and 5 bases stayed unmatched.

The chain joins TRBV13 to TRBJ2-7; maybe TRBD2 (6 bases). This CDR3 has 13 residues. V was clipped by 5 bases and J by 3 bases, with 11 bases between them. Per germline, CDR1 PRHDT and CDR2 FYEKMQ (reference sequence). CDR3 protein: CASSRGLFYEQYF. In nucleotides, the CDR3 is TGTGCCAGCAGCCGGGGACTTTTCTACGAGCAGTACTTC. Complete variable domain (other parts from reference TRBV13 and TRBJ2-7): AAGVIQSPRHLIKEKRETATLKCYPIPRHDTVYWYQQGPGQDPQFLISFYEKMQSDKGSIPDRFSAQQFSDYHSELNMSSLELGDSALYFCASSRGLFYEQYFGPGTRLTVT.

CDR3 bases: TGTGCCGGAGCAACAGGGGGCGGTCAGCCCCAGCATTTT. Translating gives CAGATGGGQPQHF. V gene TRBV19 combines with J gene TRBJ1-5; 9 nucleotides agree with TRBD1. The germline gives CDR1 LNHDA, CDR2 SQIVND (reference sequence). Trimming cost V 11 bases and J 6 bases; bases outside gene matches: 8. This CDR3 is 13 amino acids long.

The chain recombines TRBV25-1 with TRBJ1-5; 9 bases agree with TRBD1. CDR1 MGHDK and CDR2 SYGVNS come from the germline V gene. The V segment lost 8 bases and the J segment 3 bases; nucleotides outside the gene matches: 2. This CDR3 contains 13 residues. Here the CDR3 DNA reads TGTGCCAGCGGGACAGGGCCCAATCAGCCCCAGCATTTT. As protein: CASGTGPNQPQHF.

This rearrangement joins TRBV2 to TRBJ1-1; TRBD1 matches at 11 bases. V shed 6 bases, J shed 2 bases, and the junction held 5 bases outside the gene matches. Germline V gene lookup returns CDR1 SNHLY and CDR2 FYNNEI. This CDR3 contains 15 residues. CDR3 sequence: CASRFGTGGNTEAFF. CDR3 nucleotide sequence: TGTGCCAGCAGGTTCGGGACAGGGGGTAACACTGAAGCTTTCTTT.

The chain employs TRBV30 and TRBJ2-1; 8 bases fit TRBD2. The CDR3 runs to 13 residues. The V gene's germline CDR1 is GTSNPN and CDR2 SVGIG (reference sequence). Trimming took 8 bases from V and 0 from J; bases not matched to a gene: 3. The CDR3 reads CALSGSSYNEQFF. In DNA form, the CDR3 reads TGTGCCCTAAGCGGGAGCTCCTACAATGAGCAGTTCTTC.

This clone has just a few counts. The chain uses TRBV5-6 and TRBJ1-5; D is ambiguous. This CDR3 is built from 14 residues. In germline, CDR1 is SGHDT, CDR2 YYEEEE. Trimming removed 2 bases at V and 6 bases at J, with 12 bases between. In nucleotides, the CDR3 is TGTGCCAGCAGCTTCGAGGGTTCCGGTCAGCCCCAGCATTTT. Translation gives CASSFEGSGQPQHF.

This clone was seen a handful of times. The chain employs TRBV15 and TRBJ1-1; D is possibly TRBD1 (5 bases). The CDR3 extends over 17 amino acids. Trimming removed 3 bases from V and 1 base from J, with 18 bases in between. Germline V gene lookup returns CDR1 LNHNV and CDR2 YYDKDF (reference sequence). CDR3 coding DNA: TGTGCCACCAGCAGTCCCCCTTACAGGTTTGGGAACACTGAAGCTTTCTTT. This translates into CATSSPPYRFGNTEAFF.

This clone has just one count. The V and J genes are TRBV5-1 and TRBJ1-2, with 7 bases matching TRBD1. V lost 4 bases, J lost 2 bases, and 5 bases stayed unmatched. This CDR3 is 14 amino acids long. Germline V gene lookup returns CDR1 SGHRS and CDR2 YFSETQ. This CDR3 reads CASSQTGENYGYTF. In DNA, the CDR3 is TGCGCCAGCAGCCAAACAGGGGAAAACTATGGCTACACCTTC. The full variable domain, its missing parts supplied by reference TRBV5-1 and TRBJ1-2, is KAGVTQTPRYLIKTRGQQVTLSCSPISGHRSVSWYQQTPGQGLQFLFEYFSETQRNKGNFPGRFSGRQFSNSRSEMNVSTLELGDSALYLCASSQTGENYGYTFGSGTRLTVV.

The chain recombines TRBV30 with TRBJ1-1; no clear D gene. CDR1 GTSNPN and CDR2 SVGIG come from the germline V gene (reference sequence). The length of the CDR3 is 12 residues. The V and J ends lost 2 bases and 3 bases respectively, with 7 bases between them. The CDR3 loop reads CAWSPSDTEAFF. As DNA, the CDR3 is TGTGCCTGGAGTCCGTCGGACACTGAAGCTTTCTTT.

The rearrangement links TRBV7-8 to TRBJ1-5; D is ambiguous. The CDR3 is made up of 12 amino acids. V lost 6 bases, J lost 0 bases, and 3 bases lay in between. Germline V gives CDR1 SGHVS, CDR2 FQNEAQ. CDR3 coding DNA: TGTGCCAGCAGTTATAGCAATCAGCCCCAGCATTTT. Protein product: CASSYSNQPQHF.

The table lists this clone with a few counts. The genes are TRBV7-9 and TRBJ2-2, with D perhaps TRBD1 (6 bases). Looked up from germline, CDR1 is SEHNR and CDR2 is FQNEAQ (reference sequence). The CDR3 is made up of 17 amino acids. Trimming shortened V by 2 bases and J by 5 bases, and 18 bases separated the two germline ends. As DNA, the CDR3 is TGTGCCAGCAGCTTACTGGGGGCAGGGATGTCGACCGGGGAGCTGTTTTTT. This translates into CASSLLGAGMSTGELFF.